What follows describes a single TCR beta chain. Its antigen is still unknown. It was considered stable Graves' hyperthyroidism when ophthalmopathy did not progress within 18 months. Not enrolled were patients with uncontrolled infection, other autoimmune disease, pregnancy or lactation. The data originate from a study of T cells in Graves' hyperthyroidism and ophthalmopathy. The study, taken as a whole, reports: With a median lead of roughly 6.8 months before onset, the model predicted ophthalmopathy. Ophthalmopathy stood apart from stable hyperthyroidism in a 13 V-J model.

Deletions cut 3 bases from V and 4 bases from J, with 4 bases between. CDR1 and CDR2 (germline): LNHDA, SQIVND (reference sequence). The CDR3 has 12 residues. RNA transcripts were the template for amplifying TCR beta CDR3 regions. HTBI primers drove first-round RT-PCR of the TCR CDR3. TCRdb processed the multiplex PCR reads anew with MiXCR; each CDR3 protein has one entry. The repertoire includes around 400,000 distinct CDR3 sequences, roughly 13% of them detected once, and around 9.2% sits in the top ten. The rearrangement links TRBV19 to TRBJ1-5, with D unclear. This sequence was found in a woman between 18 and 29 years old with Graves' hyperthyroidism. The sequenced sample consisted of blood. CDR3 in amino acids: CASSIRNQPQHF. CDR3 sequence (DNA): TGTGCCAGTAGTATCAGGAATCAGCCCCAGCATTTT.